This TCR beta chain appears in the sequencing data of a study of T cells after yellow fever vaccination. As for the study in general: With SMART-Seq v4 Ultra Low Input, the fractions containing low cell numbers were prepared. Points from the study as a whole: Post-booster samples contained most primary-vaccination clones (approximately 95% CD4, almost 90% CD8).

On this clonotype itself: What it binds is not known.

One entry per CDR3 protein results from TCRdb running MiXCR on the 5' RACE reads. This table has 450,000 to 650,000 distinct CDR3 sequences, about 14% appearing once. CDR1 is MDHEN, CDR2 SYDVKM, per germline. The ends were cut back, 3 bases at V and 4 bases at J, with 11 bases in the middle. The CDR3 extends over 14 amino acids. Source: PBMCs, taken on the day of the yellow fever booster vaccination. The rearrangement uses TRBV28 and TRBJ2-3; possible D gene TRBD2, 5 bases. This receptor was taken from a man in his thirties or forties who received the YFV17D yellow fever vaccine. The CDR3, as DNA: TGTGCCAGCAGTTTTTCGAGGGCCCCAGATACGCAGTATTTT. This translates into CASSFSRAPDTQYF.